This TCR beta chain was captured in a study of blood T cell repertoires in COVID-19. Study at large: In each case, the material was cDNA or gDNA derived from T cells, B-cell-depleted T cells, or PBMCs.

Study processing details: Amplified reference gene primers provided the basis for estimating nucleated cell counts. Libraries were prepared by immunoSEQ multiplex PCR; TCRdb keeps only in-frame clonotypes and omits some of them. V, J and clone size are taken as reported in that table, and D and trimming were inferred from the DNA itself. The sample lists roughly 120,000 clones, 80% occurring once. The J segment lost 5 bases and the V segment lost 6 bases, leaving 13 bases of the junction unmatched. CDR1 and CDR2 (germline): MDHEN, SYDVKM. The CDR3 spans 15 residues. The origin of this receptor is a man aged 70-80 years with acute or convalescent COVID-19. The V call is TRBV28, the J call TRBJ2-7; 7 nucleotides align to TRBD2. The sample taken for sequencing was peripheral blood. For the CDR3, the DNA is TGTGCCAGCAGAATTCTTGGGGGAGGGCGGAACGAGCAGTACTTC. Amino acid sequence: CASRILGGGRNEQYF.